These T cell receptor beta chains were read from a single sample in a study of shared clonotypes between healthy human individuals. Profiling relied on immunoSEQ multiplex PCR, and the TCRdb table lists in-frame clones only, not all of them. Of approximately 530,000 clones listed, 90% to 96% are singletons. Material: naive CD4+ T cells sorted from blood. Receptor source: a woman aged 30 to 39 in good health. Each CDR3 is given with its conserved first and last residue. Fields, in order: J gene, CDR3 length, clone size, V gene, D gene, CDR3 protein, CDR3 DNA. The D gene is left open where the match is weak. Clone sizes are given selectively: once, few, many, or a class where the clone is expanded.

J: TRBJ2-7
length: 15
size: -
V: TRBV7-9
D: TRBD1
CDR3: CASSLGGTGAVGQYF
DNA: TGTGCCAGCAGCTTAGGAGGGACAGGGGCCGTCGGGCAGTACTTC

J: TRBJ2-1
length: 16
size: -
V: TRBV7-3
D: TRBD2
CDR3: CASRLTSGRAHHEQFF
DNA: TGTGCCAGCAGGTTAACTAGCGGGAGGGCCCACCATGAGCAGTTCTTC

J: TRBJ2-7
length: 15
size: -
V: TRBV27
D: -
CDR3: CASSSSPDRDAQQYF
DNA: TGTGCCAGCAGTTCCTCGCCCGACAGAGATGCTCAGCAGTACTTC

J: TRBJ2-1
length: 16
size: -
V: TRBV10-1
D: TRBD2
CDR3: CASSETRLAGYNEQFF
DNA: TGCGCCAGCAGTGAAACCCGACTAGCGGGGTACAATGAGCAGTTCTTC

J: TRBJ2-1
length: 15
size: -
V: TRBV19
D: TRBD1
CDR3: CASSIKGQSYNEQFF
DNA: TGTGCCAGTAGTATAAAGGGACAGAGCTACAATGAGCAGTTCTTC

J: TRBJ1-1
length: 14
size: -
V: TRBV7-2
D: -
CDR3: CASSSLWGSTEVFF
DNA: TGTGCCAGCAGCTCATTGTGGGGTTCCACTGAAGTTTTCTTT

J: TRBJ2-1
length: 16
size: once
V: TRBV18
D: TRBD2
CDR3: CASSPPSGGHYNEQFF
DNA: TGTGCCAGCTCACCACCTTCGGGAGGGCATTACAATGAGCAGTTCTTC

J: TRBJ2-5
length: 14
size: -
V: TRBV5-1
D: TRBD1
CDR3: CASSGTDGKETQYF
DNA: TGCGCCAGCAGCGGGACAGATGGCAAAGAGACCCAGTACTTC

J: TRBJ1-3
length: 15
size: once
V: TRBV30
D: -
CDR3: CAWGRDLSSGNTIYF
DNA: TGTGCCTGGGGCAGGGACCTGAGCTCTGGAAACACCATATATTTT

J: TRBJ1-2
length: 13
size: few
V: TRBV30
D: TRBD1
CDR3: CAWSETGSYGYTF
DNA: TGTGCCTGGAGTGAGACAGGGAGCTATGGCTACACCTTC